The 28 T cell receptor beta chains given below trace back to one sample, sequenced in a study of radiation and T cells in renal cell carcinoma. Noted time point: baseline pretreatment blood. Specified treatment: 15 Gy SBRT to primary tumor, nephrectomy 4 weeks later. Measured with immunoSEQ multiplex PCR; TCRdb has only the in-frame clones, and not every one. The table shows about 140,000 clones, with around 78% occurring only once. Sequenced material: blood, taken from a patient whose treatment included radiotherapy and nephrectomy. The source of these receptors is a woman between 45 and 65 years old with renal cell carcinoma.

The chain joins TRBV10-1 to TRBJ2-2; 9 positions match TRBD2. This CDR3 is built from 15 residues. Germline CDR1 reads WNHNN; CDR2 reads SYGVQD (reference sequence). V lost 4 bases to trimming and J lost 5 bases; unmatched junction nucleotides: 5. CDR3 region: CASSVWREGTGELFF. The CDR3 DNA reads TGCGCCAGCAGTGTCTGGCGGGAGGGAACCGGGGAGCTGTTTTTT.

The rearrangement uses TRBV9 and TRBJ2-6; D is uncertain. Trimming stripped 6 bases from V and 4 bases from J, with 14 bases between. The length of the CDR3 is 15 residues. Germline V gene lookup returns CDR1 SGDLS and CDR2 YYNGEE. The CDR3 loop is CASTRDLFGANVLTF. CDR3 nucleotide sequence: TGTGCCAGCACCCGAGACCTTTTCGGGGCCAACGTCCTGACTTTC. The full variable domain, its missing parts supplied by reference TRBV9 and TRBJ2-6, is DSGVTQTPKHLITATGQRVTLRCSPRSGDLSVYWYQQSLDQGLQFLIQYYNGEERAKGNILERFSAQQFPDLHSELNLSSLELGDSALYFCASTRDLFGANVLTFGAGSRLTVL.

The rearrangement joins TRBV10-3 to TRBJ1-2; D remains ambiguous. There are 15 residues in the CDR3. Germline CDR1 and CDR2: ENHRY and SYGVKD. With 0 bases removed from V and 7 bases from J, the gap between germline ends came to 15 bases. The CDR3 DNA reads TGTGCCATCAGTGAGTCGACTGGCAGAGTAGGTGGCTACACCTTC. It is translated as CAISESTGRVGGYTF.

The chain has TRBV27 and TRBJ2-7, with TRBD1 matching 10 bases. V was pared by 4 bases and J by 5 bases, with 11 bases of the junction left unmatched. This CDR3 has 16 amino acids. The germline V gene has CDR1 MNHEY and CDR2 SMNVEV (reference sequence). CDR3 protein: CASSSTWTGGGDEQYF. CDR3 DNA: TGTGCCAGCAGTTCAACATGGACAGGGGGTGGAGACGAGCAGTACTTC.

The V call is TRBV7-2, the J call TRBJ1-2; D is undetermined. In germline, CDR1 is SGHTA, CDR2 FQGNSA. The germline V and J ends were trimmed by 1 base and 8 bases, with 8 bases remaining between them. The CDR3 totals 12 residues. CDR3 protein: CASSLEAVGYTF. DNA for the CDR3: TGTGCCAGCAGCTTAGAAGCAGTAGGCTACACCTTC.

There are a few counts of this clone. The rearrangement uses TRBV9 and TRBJ1-1, with TRBD1 matching 9 bases. The CDR3 is made up of 14 amino acids. Germline V CDR1 and CDR2: SGDLS, YYNGEE. The ends lost 4 bases at V and 4 bases at J; junction bases unmatched: 5. The CDR3 region is CASSLQGAGTEAFF. CDR3 coding DNA: TGTGCCAGCAGCCTACAGGGGGCTGGCACTGAAGCTTTCTTT. The full variable domain, completed using reference TRBV9 and TRBJ1-1, is DSGVTQTPKHLITATGQRVTLRCSPRSGDLSVYWYQQSLDQGLQFLIQYYNGEERAKGNILERFSAQQFPDLHSELNLSSLELGDSALYFCASSLQGAGTEAFFGQGTRLTVV.

The chain combines TRBV11-2 with TRBJ2-7; 7 bases line up with TRBD1. CDR1 and CDR2 (germline): SGHAT, FQNNGV. After removal of 5 bases from V and 4 bases from J, the junction contained 2 bases not matched to a gene. CDR3 length equals 12 residues. CDR3 loop: CASSIQGYEQYF. As DNA, the CDR3 is TGTGCCAGCAGCATACAGGGGTACGAGCAGTACTTC.

The CDR3 here is CASSQDLRYQPQHF. The DNA of the CDR3 is TGCGCCAGCAGCCAAGATCTAAGATATCAGCCCCAGCATTTT. The chain employs TRBV4-3 and TRBJ1-5; D uncertain. The germline gives CDR1 LGHNA, CDR2 YSLEER. V was trimmed by 0 bases and J by 5 bases, leaving 8 bases between them. This CDR3 has 14 amino acids.

This chain joins TRBV7-2 and TRBJ1-3, with D unclear. The V gene lost 5 bases and the J gene lost 3 bases, with 8 bases spanning the gap. The CDR3 length is 13 residues. Germline V gene data show CDR1 as SGHTA and CDR2 as FQGNSA. For the CDR3, the DNA is TGTGCCAGCAGCCGCCCCTTTGGAAACACCATATATTTT. It specifies CASSRPFGNTIYF.

The chain recombines TRBV5-1 with TRBJ2-1; TRBD2 aligns across 7 bases. J lost 1 base, V lost 7 bases, and 5 bases had no gene match. Germline V gene data show CDR1 as SGHRS and CDR2 as YFSETQ. CDR3 size: 14 residues. As DNA, the CDR3 is TGCGCCAGCTCCGGGACTACGTCCTACAATGAGCAGTTCTTC. Translated: CASSGTTSYNEQFF.

V and J are TRBV7-2 and TRBJ2-7; D tentatively reads TRBD1 or TRBD2 (7 bases each). CDR1 is SGHTA and CDR2 is FQGNSA in the germline V gene. V lost 3 bases and J 3 bases, leaving 12 bases between the germline ends. This CDR3 is built from 14 residues. The CDR3 reads CASSLGGTDYEQYF. The CDR3 coding sequence is TGTGCCAGCAGCTTGGGGGGGACAGACTACGAGCAGTACTTC. The full variable domain, completed using reference TRBV7-2 and TRBJ2-7, is GAGVSQSPSNKVTEKGKDVELRCDPISGHTALYWYRQSLGQGLEFLIYFQGNSAPDKSGLPSDRFSAERTGGSVSTLTIQRTQQEDSAVYLCASSLGGTDYEQYFGPGTRLTVT.

V is TRBV30 and J is TRBJ1-3; TRBD1 might be the D (5 bases). V was clipped by 4 bases and J by 0 bases, with 13 bases between them. The CDR3 is 15 amino acids. The germline V gene has CDR1 GTSNPN and CDR2 SVGIG (reference sequence). The CDR3 sequence is CAWTQGETSGNTIYF. CDR3 coding DNA: TGTGCCTGGACCCAAGGGGAGACCTCTGGAAACACCATATATTTT. Filled out from reference TRBV30 and TRBJ1-3, the complete variable domain reads SQTIHQWPATLVQPVGSPLSLECTVEGTSNPNLYWYRQAAGRGLQLLFYSVGIGQISSEVPQNLSASRPQDRQFILSSKKLLLSDSGFYLCAWTQGETSGNTIYFGEGSWLTVV.

V is TRBV7-6 and J is TRBJ2-1, with 8 bases matching TRBD2. J lost 10 bases, V lost 3 bases, and 8 bases had no gene match. The CDR3 runs 14 residues. The germline CDR1 and CDR2 sequences are SGHVS and FNYEAQ. The CDR3 DNA reads TGTGCCAGCAGCTTCGGGGGAGCGGGGGAGGAGCAGTTCTTC. It encodes CASSFGGAGEEQFF.

The chain uses TRBV6-7 and TRBJ2-3; 9 bases are a match to TRBD1. TRBV6-7 is marked as an open reading frame, function uncertain. There are 15 residues in the CDR3. The junction had 12 bases not matched to a gene; V was cut back by 6 bases and J by 8 bases. The DNA of the CDR3 is TGTGCCAGCAGCGCCGGGACAGGGAATTCGGGTACGCAGTATTTT. Residues: CASSAGTGNSGTQYF.

This clone has at least ten counts. J is TRBJ2-7 and V is TRBV7-9, with D perhaps matching TRBD1 or TRBD2 (5 bases each). Trimming shortened V by 5 bases and J by 4 bases, and 18 bases separated the two germline ends. CDR3 length: 15 residues. CDR1 and CDR2 from the germline V gene are SEHNR and FQNEAQ (reference sequence). In nucleotides, the CDR3 is TGTGCCAGCAGCCCGAAGTTGGGGCGGGCATACGAGCAGTACTTC. This gives the protein CASSPKLGRAYEQYF.

V is TRBV7-2 and J is TRBJ1-5; no reliable D call. V gave up 2 bases and J gave up 5 bases, with 10 bases separating them. Germline V gene sequence: CDR1 SGHTA, CDR2 FQGNSA. The CDR3 is 14 residues long. The CDR3 loop reads CASSLTSADQPQHF. CDR3 DNA: TGTGCCAGCAGCTTAACTTCCGCTGATCAGCCCCAGCATTTT.

The genes are TRBV19 and TRBJ2-7; 11 bases are shared with TRBD2. J was trimmed by 3 bases and V by 3 bases; bases with no gene match: 7. The V gene's germline CDR1 is LNHDA and CDR2 SQIVND (reference sequence). The length of the CDR3 is 16 residues. CDR3 in DNA: TGTGCCAGTAGTATTACTAGCGGGAGTAAGAGCTACGAGCAGTACTTC. Translated, it gives CASSITSGSKSYEQYF.

This clone was seen a single time. The chain recombines TRBV19 with TRBJ2-7, with 11 positions matching TRBD2. V shed 5 bases, J shed 2 bases, and the junction held 5 bases outside the gene matches. The CDR3 is 15 amino acids. Germline CDR1 LNHDA, CDR2 SQIVND (reference sequence). The chain's CDR3 is CASSFGTSGTYEQYF. The CDR3 coding sequence is TGTGCCAGTAGTTTTGGGACTAGCGGAACCTACGAGCAGTACTTC.

The chain joins TRBV6-1 to TRBJ1-1; 7 nucleotides match TRBD1. The CDR3 is made up of 13 amino acids. V trimming: 5 bases; J trimming: 3 bases; junction bases outside the gene matches: 3. Germline V gene data show CDR1 as MNHNS and CDR2 as SASEGT. The CDR3 DNA reads TGTGCCAGCAGTCCCAGGGGGGACACTGAAGCTTTCTTT. Translating gives CASSPRGDTEAFF.

The J gene is TRBJ1-2, the V gene TRBV4-3; D is perhaps TRBD1 (5 bases). This CDR3 spans 13 amino acids. Trimming removed 0 bases from V and 8 bases from J, with 10 bases in between. From germline, CDR1 is LGHNA and CDR2 YSLEER. The CDR3: CASSQDGYRGYTF. The DNA for the CDR3 is TGCGCCAGCAGCCAAGATGGGTACAGGGGCTACACCTTC.

This clone was observed once. This chain joins TRBV5-4 and TRBJ1-3; D possibly corresponds to TRBD1 (6 bases). Trimming took 5 bases from V and 4 from J, leaving 7 bases between them. CDR1 and CDR2 (germline): SGHNT, YYREEE (reference sequence). This CDR3 has 12 residues. The CDR3 DNA reads TGTGCCAGCAGTACAGGGGGAAACACCATATATTTT. Encoded protein: CASSTGGNTIYF.

This clone was picked up a small number of times. J is TRBJ1-4 and V is TRBV28; 7 bases are shared with TRBD1. The germline V gene encodes CDR1 MDHEN and CDR2 SYDVKM. Trimming at V came to 3 bases and at J to 11 bases, leaving 6 bases not matched to a gene. This CDR3 comprises 13 residues. The CDR3 is CASSFTQDRKLFF. For the CDR3, the DNA is TGTGCCAGCAGTTTCACTCAGGACAGGAAACTGTTTTTT.

This chain joins TRBV6-6 and TRBJ2-7; D possibly matches TRBD1 or TRBD2 (5 bases each). The germline V gene has CDR1 MNHNY and CDR2 SVGAGI (reference sequence). This CDR3 is 13 amino acids long. V lost 8 bases and J 3 bases, leaving 14 bases between the germline ends. In DNA form, the CDR3 reads TGTGCCAGCGGGACCGGGACGGTCTACGAGCAGTACTTC. Its protein is CASGTGTVYEQYF.

The chain carries TRBV2 and TRBJ1-3, with TRBD1 as a possible D gene (5 bases). The CDR3 contains 15 residues. The germline gives CDR1 SNHLY, CDR2 FYNNEI. Trimming removed 2 bases at V and 1 base at J, with 9 bases between. Here the CDR3 reads CASSEQGGSGNTIYF. The CDR3 DNA reads as TGTGCCAGCAGTGAACAGGGTGGTTCTGGAAACACCATATATTTT.

The sample holds one count of this clone. The rearrangement uses TRBV7-2 and TRBJ2-1, with D perhaps matching TRBD1 (6 bases). The ends were cut back, 7 bases at V and 8 bases at J, with 12 bases in the middle. Germline V gene sequence: CDR1 SGHTA, CDR2 FQGNSA. This CDR3 spans 12 amino acids. This CDR3 reads CASKQGIDEQFF. The CDR3 nucleotides read TGTGCCAGCAAACAGGGAATCGATGAGCAGTTCTTC. The full variable domain, rest sourced from reference TRBV7-2 and TRBJ2-1, is GAGVSQSPSNKVTEKGKDVELRCDPISGHTALYWYRQSLGQGLEFLIYFQGNSAPDKSGLPSDRFSAERTGGSVSTLTIQRTQQEDSAVYLCASKQGIDEQFFGPGTRLTVL.

The chain recombines TRBV5-1 with TRBJ2-1, with TRBD2 as a possible D gene (6 bases). Looked up from germline, CDR1 is SGHRS and CDR2 is YFSETQ. Trimming took 0 bases from V and 5 from J, leaving 12 bases between them. The CDR3 is 15 residues long. The CDR3 DNA is TGCGCCAGCAGCTTGGAAGGAGGGACCAACAATGAGCAGTTCTTC. Translating gives CASSLEGGTNNEQFF.

The chain carries TRBV7-2 and TRBJ1-5; D is perhaps TRBD1 (5 bases). The CDR3 consists of 13 residues. The germline V gene has CDR1 SGHTA and CDR2 FQGNSA. V lost 5 bases, J lost 4 bases, and 9 bases lay in between. The chain's CDR3 is CASSKQENQPQHF. The CDR3 DNA sequence: TGTGCCAGCAGCAAACAGGAGAATCAGCCCCAGCATTTT.

This chain joins TRBV6-4 and TRBJ2-7; TRBD1 agrees at 7 bases. Germline V CDR1 and CDR2: MRHNA, SNTAGT. The CDR3 runs to 15 residues. V trimming: 4 bases; J trimming: 1 base; junction bases outside the gene matches: 7. DNA of the CDR3: TGTGCCAGCAGTGTAGGGGGCGATTCGTCCTACGAGCAGTACTTC. Residues: CASSVGGDSSYEQYF.